The clone carrying this TCR beta chain was detected only once. This CDR3 region has 15 residues. Trimming took off 2 bases at V and 4 bases at J, with 14 bases between the two ends. Germline V gives CDR1 LGHNT, CDR2 FRNRAP. This entry comes from a study of T cell responses to AZD1222 COVID-19 vaccine. About the study: Second-dose recipients at about 4 or about 12 weeks were treated as one pooled group.

Assay: immunoSEQ multiplex PCR; the TCRdb copy retains only in-frame clones and omits some. The sample holds 110,000 to 150,000 clones, roughly nine tenths seen once. This chain uses TRBV12-5 with TRBJ1-1; D is uncertain. The sequence came from an adult in good health. The material sequenced was peripheral blood, taken on day 0 of AZD1222 vaccination. The CDR3 DNA sequence: TGTGCTAGTGGTTTGTCCCCTCCAGTCGGCACTGAAGCTTTCTTT. Protein: CASGLSPPVGTEAFF.